These 8 T cell receptor beta chains share one sample of origin, sequenced in a study of ipilimumab plus nivolumab after autologous stem cell transplantation. Assay: immunoSEQ multiplex PCR; the TCRdb copy retains only in-frame clones and omits some. Seen here are roughly 40,000 clones, 80% to 95% observed once, and the top ten hold more than 0.7%. This specimen consisted of PBMCs, obtained in a trial of ipilimumab plus nivolumab as post-transplant consolidation. The receptors stem from a male donor with multiple myeloma.

The count of this clone is one. The chain combines TRBV6-1 with TRBJ2-3; TRBD1 matches 8 bases. V lost 6 bases to trimming and J lost 2 bases; unmatched junction nucleotides: 1. The CDR3 has 13 amino acids. Germline loops: CDR1 MNHNS, CDR2 SASEGT. DNA for the CDR3: TGTGCCAGCAGGGACAGGGTCACAGATACGCAGTATTTT. Its protein product is CASRDRVTDTQYF.

The chain has TRBV4-2 and TRBJ2-6; a weak D match, TRBD1 (6 bases). The V end lost 3 bases, the J end lost 0 bases, and 6 bases lay between the germline ends. The germline gives CDR1 LGHNA, CDR2 YNFKEQ. The CDR3 totals 15 residues. The CDR3 sequence: CASSQGHSGANVLTF. CDR3 DNA sequence: TGTGCCAGCAGCCAGGGACACTCTGGGGCCAACGTCCTGACTTTC.

This chain connects TRBV30 to TRBJ2-2, with TRBD1 matching over 9 bases. CDR3 length equals 21 residues. The germline gives CDR1 GTSNPN, CDR2 SVGIG (reference sequence). The J segment lost 0 bases and the V segment lost 2 bases, leaving 19 bases of the junction unmatched. CDR3 DNA: TGTGCCTGGAGTCTCGTTTGGGTTAGACGGGGACAGGGTACGAACACCGGGGAGCTGTTTTTT. Protein: CAWSLVWVRRGQGTNTGELFF.

The V gene is TRBV18, the J gene TRBJ2-1; D may be TRBD2 (5 bases). In germline, CDR1 is KGHSH, CDR2 LQKENI. The CDR3 runs to 13 residues. V was pared by 6 bases and J by 10 bases, with 16 bases between. The CDR3 nucleotides are TGTGCCAGCTCCCCCGGGGTTAAGGGAGAGCAGTTCTTC. Encoded protein: CASSPGVKGEQFF.

This chain links TRBV28 with TRBJ1-3; 9 bases agree with TRBD1. CDR1 MDHEN and CDR2 SYDVKM come from the germline V gene. V lost 5 bases to trimming and J lost 1 base; unmatched junction nucleotides: 3. The CDR3 extends over 15 amino acids. Here the CDR3 DNA reads TGTGCCAGCAGTCCGGGGACAGGGTCTGGAAACACCATATATTTT. Amino acids: CASSPGTGSGNTIYF.

This clone appeared once. The chain is built from TRBV7-9 and TRBJ2-1, with unresolved D. CDR1 SEHNR and CDR2 FQNEAQ come from the germline V gene (reference sequence). V was clipped by 1 base and J by 9 bases, with 4 bases between them. There are 11 residues in the CDR3. The CDR3 sequence: CASSLVSEQFF. The CDR3 DNA sequence: TGTGCCAGCAGCTTAGTGAGTGAGCAGTTCTTC.

The V call is TRBV11-2, the J call TRBJ2-7; 11 nucleotides agree with TRBD2. J gave up 0 bases and V 1 base, and 5 bases lay outside the gene matches. CDR3 length equals 17 residues. The V gene's germline CDR1 is SGHAT and CDR2 FQNNGV. CDR3 DNA sequence: TGTGCCAGCAGCTTAGGGTGGACTAGCGGGCGCTCCTACGAGCAGTACTTC. Residues: CASSLGWTSGRSYEQYF.

The chain couples TRBV2 to TRBJ2-2; a weak D match, TRBD1 (6 bases). Germline V gene sequence: CDR1 SNHLY, CDR2 FYNNEI. V lost 8 bases and J lost 0, with 7 bases in between. The CDR3 runs 13 residues. CDR3 in DNA: TGTGCCAGCCAGGGGCCGAACACCGGGGAGCTGTTTTTT. Protein: CASQGPNTGELFF.